The clone carrying this T cell receptor beta chain appeared a few times. Germline V lookup: CDR1 SEHNR, CDR2 FQNEAQ (reference sequence). V trimming: 1 base; J trimming: 4 bases; junction bases outside the gene matches: 0. The CDR3 sequence is 16 residues long. The data were taken from a study of cytomegalovirus exposure and HLA in healthy donors. The PCR had 60 Vbeta and 13 Jbeta primers. Using immunoSEQ multiplex PCR, the repertoire was profiled, and TCRdb retains in-frame clones only, with some absent. The data hold roughly 70,000 clones, with 75% to 90% observed a single time. The chain recombines TRBV7-9 with TRBJ2-3; TRBD2 agrees at 15 bases. What was sequenced was PBMCs. The receptor's source is a woman aged 25-40 years in good health and CMV-seropositive. CDR3 coding DNA: TGTGCCAGCAGCTTAGGGACTAGCGGGGGGGCAGATACGCAGTATTTT. Protein sequence: CASSLGTSGGADTQYF.